This T cell receptor (beta chain) was captured in a study of cytomegalovirus exposure and HLA in healthy donors. PCR primers comprised 60 Vbeta and 13 Jbeta primers. Data came from immunoSEQ multiplex PCR; TCRdb stores just in-frame clones and leaves some out. The table records roughly 140,000 clones, approximately 80% of them present only once. For this clone: Its antigen remains unknown.

Germline-derived CDR1 and CDR2 are LNHNV and YYDKDF (reference sequence). The CDR3 consists of 15 residues. The V end was cut by 2 bases, the J end by 7 bases, with 17 bases between. Study-level findings and limits: An Asian-associated ancestry cluster reportedly showed fewer N-insertions than the roughly 600-donor mean in a later analysis.

The V call is TRBV15, the J call TRBJ1-1; a weak D match, TRBD1 (5 bases). The sequence was collected from a male donor in good health and CMV-seronegative. Sequencing was done on a sample of PBMCs. This CDR3 reads CATSRPEGSWGEAFF. CDR3 nucleotides: TGTGCCACCAGCAGACCGGAGGGGTCTTGGGGTGAAGCTTTCTTT.